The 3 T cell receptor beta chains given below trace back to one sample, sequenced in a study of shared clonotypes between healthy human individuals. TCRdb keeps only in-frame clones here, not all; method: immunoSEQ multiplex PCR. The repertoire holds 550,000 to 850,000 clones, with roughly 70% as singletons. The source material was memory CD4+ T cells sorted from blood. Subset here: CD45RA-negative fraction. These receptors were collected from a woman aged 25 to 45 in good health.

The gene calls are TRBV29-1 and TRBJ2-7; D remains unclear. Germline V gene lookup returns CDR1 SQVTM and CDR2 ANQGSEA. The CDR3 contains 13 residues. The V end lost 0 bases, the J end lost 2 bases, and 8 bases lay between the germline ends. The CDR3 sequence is CSVEDIQTYEQYF. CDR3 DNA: TGCAGCGTTGAAGATATCCAGACCTACGAGCAGTACTTC.

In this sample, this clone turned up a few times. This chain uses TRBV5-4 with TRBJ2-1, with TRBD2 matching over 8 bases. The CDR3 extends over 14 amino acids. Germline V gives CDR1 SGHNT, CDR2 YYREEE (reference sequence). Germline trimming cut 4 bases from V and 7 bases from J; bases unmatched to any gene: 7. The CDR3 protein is CASSGGLVPNEQFF. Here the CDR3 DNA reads TGTGCCAGCAGCGGGGGACTAGTGCCTAATGAGCAGTTCTTC. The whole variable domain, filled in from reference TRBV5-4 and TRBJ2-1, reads ETGVTQSPTHLIKTRGQQVTLRCSSQSGHNTVSWYQQALGQGPQFIFQYYREEENGRGNFPPRFSGLQFPNYSSELNVNALELDDSALYLCASSGGLVPNEQFFGPGTRLTVL.

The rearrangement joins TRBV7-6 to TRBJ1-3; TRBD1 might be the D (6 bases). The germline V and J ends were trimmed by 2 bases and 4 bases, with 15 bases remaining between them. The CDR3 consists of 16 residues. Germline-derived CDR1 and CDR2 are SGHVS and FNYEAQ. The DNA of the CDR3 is TGTGCCAGCAGCTTAAGAGGGCCAGGGACAGGAAACACCATATATTTT. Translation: CASSLRGPGTGNTIYF. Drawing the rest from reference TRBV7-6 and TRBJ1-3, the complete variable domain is GAGVSQSPRYKVTKRGQDVALRCDPISGHVSLYWYRQALGQGPEFLTYFNYEAQQDKSGLPNDRFSAERPEGSISTLTIQRTEQRDSAMYRCASSLRGPGTGNTIYFGEGSWLTVV.